This TCR beta chain was sequenced for a study of cytomegalovirus exposure and HLA in healthy donors (dated by TCRdb to about 2017). The study in broad terms: The 650 to 800 repertoires of the first cohort and the roughly 110 validation repertoires were produced on the same platform, according to a later analysis. Along with the roughly 700-subject first cohort, a separate validation cohort of approximately 110 different subjects was used. The aim of the study was to test whether cataloging public T cell receptors could identify signatures of past pathogen exposure. To predict cytomegalovirus infection status, the study brought together high-throughput TCR immunosequencing, statistical association of individual TCRs with disease status, and machine learning. Paper-wide results and their limitations: A total of 150 to 200 TCR beta chains were listed by the study as associated with cytomegalovirus. A later analysis had no HLA typing for the validation cohort, so co-occurrence there was scored across all 120 repertoires. Most TCR sequences were observed very rarely across donors, whereas some public TCRs were present in many individuals. A few of the identified cytomegalovirus-associated TCR beta chains were confirmed in vitro to be specific for cytomegalovirus antigens. According to the authors, the approach could potentially be generalized to other disease states and immunological phenotypes. The classifier was reported to diagnose cytomegalovirus status with high specificity and sensitivity in both the original and validation cohorts. Of the cluster scores, approximately 94% were above 0 in a later analysis, which found that TCRs clustered in the first cohort also tended to co-occur in the 120 or so validation repertoires.

Donors formed part of the validation cohort, which comprised over a hundred subjects and was distinct from the first cohort of under 850 subjects. In the case of this clone: This receptor's antigen is unknown. Per-base quality was not reported, and no clone a single base away is much larger than it.

The library was prepared using the immunoSEQ multiplex PCR assay. Per the source publication's procedure: A statistical classification framework was developed to diagnose cytomegalovirus status using the catalog of TCR beta chain sequences. As stored in TCRdb, this immuneACCESS dataset retains in-frame rearrangements with V and J assigned. A fraction of the clones does not appear; measured against another copy, unresolved V genes explain less than half of the discrepancy, and the remainder lacks a known reason. The V and J calls and clone size were taken over from that table, and D and trimming were inferred from the DNA. This sample has about 140,000 clones in its table, and roughly 88% of those were observed once. The biggest ten clones account for just under 8% of the sample. Via the germline V gene, CDR1 is MDHEN and CDR2 SYDVKM. Including the terminal cysteine and phenylalanine, the CDR3 comprises 14 residues. The sequence is cut down to CDR3 DNA, 42 bases in frame from base 1. V is cut by 3 bases and J by 4 bases, and the space between the germline ends is 11 bases.

This TCR derives from a woman aged 18-29 years in good health and CMV-seropositive. The rearrangement combines TRBV28 with TRBJ2-3; tentative D gene TRBD2, with 7 bases matching. What was sequenced was PBMCs. The sequenced DNA: TGTGCCAGCAGTTTCCGGGGGGCCCCAGATACGCAGTATTTT. This gives the protein CASSFRGAPDTQYF.